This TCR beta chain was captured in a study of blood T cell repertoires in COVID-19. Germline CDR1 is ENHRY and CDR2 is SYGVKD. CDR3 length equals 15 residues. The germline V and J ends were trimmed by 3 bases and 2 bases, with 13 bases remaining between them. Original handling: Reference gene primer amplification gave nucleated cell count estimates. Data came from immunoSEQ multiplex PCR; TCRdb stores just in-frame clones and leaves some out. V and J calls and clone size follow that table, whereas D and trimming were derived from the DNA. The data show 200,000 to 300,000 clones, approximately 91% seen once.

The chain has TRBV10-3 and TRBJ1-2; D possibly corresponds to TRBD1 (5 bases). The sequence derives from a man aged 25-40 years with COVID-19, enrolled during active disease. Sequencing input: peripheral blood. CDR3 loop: CAISEKQVPNYGYTF. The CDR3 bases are TGTGCCATCAGTGAAAAACAGGTGCCCAACTATGGCTACACCTTC.